The T cell receptor (beta chain) under discussion was sequenced for a study of cytotoxic CD8 clonotypes in ibrutinib-treated CLL. Libraries were prepared by immunoSEQ multiplex PCR; TCRdb keeps only in-frame clonotypes and omits some of them. The sample records roughly 180,000 clones, about two thirds being singletons. Deletions cut 5 bases from V and 1 base from J, with 9 bases between. The CDR3 totals 13 residues. CDR1 is SGHDT, CDR2 YYEEEE, per germline. The chain employs TRBV5-6 and TRBJ2-5; D is undetermined. The TCR sequence derives from a human donor with chronic lymphocytic leukemia. Material: PBMCs, obtained after 24 months of ibrutinib treatment. In DNA form, the CDR3 reads TGTGCCAGCAGGGTATCCCCCCAAGAGACCCAGTACTTC. It specifies CASRVSPQETQYF.